The present T cell receptor beta chain was sequenced within a study of blood T cell repertoires in COVID-19. At the level of the study: The cDNA or gDNA used as material had been derived from T cells, B-cell-depleted T cells, or PBMCs.

Data came from immunoSEQ multiplex PCR; TCRdb stores just in-frame clones and leaves some out. The sample lists 120,000 or so clones, about 77% occurring once. V lost 4 bases, J lost 7 bases, and 7 bases lay in between. The CDR3 sequence is 12 residues long. Germline V gene sequence: CDR1 MNHEY, CDR2 SVGAGI. This TCR was sampled from a human donor in a cohort sampled during active COVID-19. The rearrangement joins TRBV6-5 to TRBJ2-2; D is uncertain. Sequencing was done on a sample of peripheral blood. In DNA form, the CDR3 reads TGTGCCAGCAGTTCTCCTATCGGGGAGCTGTTTTTT. This sequence encodes CASSSPIGELFF.